A single T cell receptor (beta chain) is shown here with its context. CDR3 size: 15 residues. The germline V gene encodes CDR1 SGHRS and CDR2 YFSETQ. This entry is derived from a study of blood T cell repertoires in COVID-19. The wider study: Some COVID-19 samples were acute and others convalescent; all came from the United States, Italy and Spain. T cells, B-cell-depleted T cells, or PBMCs provided the cDNA or gDNA that served as material.

In the authors' workflow: From reference gene primer amplification, estimates of nucleated cell counts were derived. Method: immunoSEQ multiplex PCR; TCRdb's copy keeps in-frame clones and lacks some. The DNA was the basis for D and trimming; V, J and clone size are from that table. The table records 90,000 to 120,000 clones, around 80% of them present only once. Sequenced material: peripheral blood. The receptor was isolated from a man between 65 and 79 years old with acute or convalescent COVID-19. This chain joins TRBV5-1 and TRBJ1-5; the match to TRBD1 covers 9 bases. The closer fit of TRBJ2-3 to the DNA end suggests the J call may be wrong. CDR3 sequence: CASSLGGQGNQPQYF. CDR3 in DNA: TGCGCCAGCAGCTTGGGGGGACAGGGCAATCAGCCCCAGTATTTT.